These T cell receptor beta chains were read from a single sample in a study of siplizumab effects on memory and regulatory T cells. Sequencing used immunoSEQ multiplex PCR; TCRdb keeps in-frame clones, though not all of them. This table has around 77,000 clones, 75% to 95% appearing once. The material sequenced was CD8+ T cells sorted from blood. Receptors originate from a human donor in good health. CDR3s include the opening cysteine and the closing phenylalanine or tryptophan. D genes are given only for firm matches. Only some rows state a clone size, as once, few, many or a class for expanded clones.

J gene: TRBJ2-3; clone size: NA; V gene: TRBV7-9; D gene: NA; CDR3 protein: CASVGVGTDTQYF
J gene: TRBJ2-7; clone size: NA; V gene: TRBV5-6; D gene: NA; CDR3 protein: CASSGGIGSYEQYF
J gene: TRBJ1-1; clone size: NA; V gene: TRBV27; D gene: NA; CDR3 protein: CASSLAGLGTEAFF
J gene: TRBJ1-5; clone size: NA; V gene: TRBV19; D gene: TRBD1; CDR3 protein: CASSATGGQPQHF
J gene: TRBJ2-5; clone size: NA; V gene: TRBV4-2; D gene: NA; CDR3 protein: CASIGLVIGETQYF
J gene: TRBJ1-2; clone size: NA; V gene: TRBV6-5; D gene: NA; CDR3 protein: CASRSGLENGYTF
J gene: TRBJ1-2; clone size: NA; V gene: TRBV4-1; D gene: TRBD1; CDR3 protein: CASSDTDRGPYGYTF
J gene: TRBJ2-1; clone size: few; V gene: TRBV7-9; D gene: NA; CDR3 protein: CASSLPFGTYEQFF
J gene: TRBJ2-5; clone size: NA; V gene: TRBV5-6; D gene: NA; CDR3 protein: CASSPSGLTKRTQYF
J gene: TRBJ2-5; clone size: NA; V gene: TRBV7-6; D gene: NA; CDR3 protein: CASRTPGGIGGKTQYF
J gene: TRBJ1-1; clone size: NA; V gene: TRBV4-1; D gene: NA; CDR3 protein: CASSQQANTEAFF
J gene: TRBJ2-7; clone size: NA; V gene: TRBV2; D gene: TRBD2; CDR3 protein: CASPALTSGTSEFSYEQYF
J gene: TRBJ2-1; clone size: NA; V gene: TRBV7-9; D gene: NA; CDR3 protein: CASTGDHNEQFF
J gene: TRBJ1-1; clone size: NA; V gene: TRBV11-2; D gene: TRBD1; CDR3 protein: CASSPYRTGGTEAFF
J gene: TRBJ2-7; clone size: NA; V gene: TRBV5-1; D gene: TRBD2; CDR3 protein: CASSLGLAGGYEQYF
J gene: TRBJ2-3; clone size: NA; V gene: TRBV27; D gene: NA; CDR3 protein: CASTPGTQYF
J gene: TRBJ2-2; clone size: few; V gene: TRBV7-9; D gene: TRBD1; CDR3 protein: CASSGTGNTGELFF
J gene: TRBJ1-4; clone size: NA; V gene: TRBV7-8; D gene: NA; CDR3 protein: CASSSRTASGATNEKLFF
J gene: TRBJ1-2; clone size: NA; V gene: TRBV27; D gene: NA; CDR3 protein: CASSPPGGYGYTF
J gene: TRBJ2-1; clone size: NA; V gene: TRBV5-1; D gene: TRBD2; CDR3 protein: CASSLGWGRAGEQFF
J gene: TRBJ2-4; clone size: NA; V gene: TRBV11-2; D gene: TRBD1; CDR3 protein: CASSLQGDAILAKNIQYF
J gene: TRBJ2-1; clone size: NA; V gene: TRBV27; D gene: TRBD2; CDR3 protein: CASSLWTSGENEQFF
J gene: TRBJ2-7; clone size: NA; V gene: TRBV13; D gene: TRBD2; CDR3 protein: CASSSRGSGGTYEQYF
J gene: TRBJ2-7; clone size: once; V gene: TRBV19; D gene: TRBD1; CDR3 protein: CASSIATGGEQYF
J gene: TRBJ2-3; clone size: once; V gene: TRBV7-8; D gene: TRBD1; CDR3 protein: CASTLPGTGGKDTQYF
J gene: TRBJ2-6; clone size: NA; V gene: TRBV19; D gene: NA; CDR3 protein: CATNPSSGANVLTF
J gene: TRBJ1-2; clone size: NA; V gene: TRBV4-2; D gene: NA; CDR3 protein: CASSQLLFTDGYTF
J gene: TRBJ2-2; clone size: NA; V gene: TRBV19; D gene: TRBD2; CDR3 protein: CASSPLAGSGTGELFF
J gene: TRBJ2-7; clone size: once; V gene: TRBV6-5; D gene: NA; CDR3 protein: CASKLSGRGSYEQYF
J gene: TRBJ2-1; clone size: NA; V gene: TRBV6-1; D gene: NA; CDR3 protein: CASSENLNEQFF
J gene: TRBJ1-3; clone size: NA; V gene: TRBV15; D gene: NA; CDR3 protein: CATSLRQALPSGNTIYF
J gene: TRBJ1-2; clone size: NA; V gene: TRBV25-1; D gene: NA; CDR3 protein: CASSGGGWGYTF
J gene: TRBJ2-7; clone size: once; V gene: TRBV2; D gene: TRBD1; CDR3 protein: CASSAVDRAKPYEQYF
J gene: TRBJ1-1; clone size: NA; V gene: TRBV7-6; D gene: TRBD1; CDR3 protein: CASSLAPGQGAGTEAFF
J gene: TRBJ1-5; clone size: NA; V gene: TRBV4-1; D gene: NA; CDR3 protein: CASSQSGEWKDQPQHF
J gene: TRBJ1-1; clone size: NA; V gene: TRBV25-1; D gene: NA; CDR3 protein: CASSEADRGHPNTEAFF
J gene: TRBJ1-3; clone size: NA; V gene: TRBV4-1; D gene: NA; CDR3 protein: CASSPEASGNTIYF
J gene: TRBJ2-5; clone size: NA; V gene: TRBV6-1; D gene: NA; CDR3 protein: CASSEGIWGAGETQYF
J gene: TRBJ2-7; clone size: NA; V gene: TRBV9; D gene: TRBD2; CDR3 protein: CASSPFSGSGNEQYF
J gene: TRBJ1-1; clone size: few; V gene: TRBV5-4; D gene: TRBD1; CDR3 protein: CASSSDRGLTEAFF
J gene: TRBJ1-2; clone size: NA; V gene: TRBV29-1; D gene: NA; CDR3 protein: CSVEDWAFNYGYTF
J gene: TRBJ2-3; clone size: NA; V gene: TRBV7-9; D gene: TRBD2; CDR3 protein: CASSSLAGGSDTQYF
J gene: TRBJ2-7; clone size: NA; V gene: TRBV7-9; D gene: NA; CDR3 protein: CASSWANYEQYF
J gene: TRBJ1-1; clone size: NA; V gene: TRBV6-5; D gene: NA; CDR3 protein: CASVHMNTEAFF
J gene: TRBJ2-1; clone size: NA; V gene: TRBV7-3; D gene: TRBD2; CDR3 protein: CASSLTPAGGNEQFF
J gene: TRBJ1-5; clone size: NA; V gene: TRBV5-1; D gene: NA; CDR3 protein: CASSLYSNQPQHF
J gene: TRBJ1-1; clone size: NA; V gene: TRBV4-1; D gene: NA; CDR3 protein: CASSPRSLGTEAFF